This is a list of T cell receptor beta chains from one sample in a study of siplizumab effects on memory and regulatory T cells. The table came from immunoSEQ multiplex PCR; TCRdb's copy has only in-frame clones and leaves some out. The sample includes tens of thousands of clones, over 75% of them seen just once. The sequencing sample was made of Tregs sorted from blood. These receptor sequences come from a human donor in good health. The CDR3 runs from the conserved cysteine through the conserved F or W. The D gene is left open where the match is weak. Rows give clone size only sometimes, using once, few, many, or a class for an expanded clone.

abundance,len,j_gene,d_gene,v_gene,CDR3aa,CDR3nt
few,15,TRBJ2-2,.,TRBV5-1,CASSFSWKPSGELFF,TGCGCCAGCAGCTTCTCGTGGAAGCCAAGCGGGGAGCTGTTTTTT
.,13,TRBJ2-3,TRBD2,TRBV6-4,CASSLAGGDTQYF,TGTGCCAGCAGCCTAGCGGGAGGAGATACGCAGTATTTT
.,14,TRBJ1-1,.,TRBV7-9,CASSFQQTNTEAFF,TGTGCCAGCAGCTTCCAACAGACGAACACTGAAGCTTTCTTT
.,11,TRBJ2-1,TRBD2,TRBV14,CASSTSGRWFF,TGTGCCAGCAGCACTAGCGGGAGATGGTTCTTC
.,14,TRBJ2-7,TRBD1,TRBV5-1,CASSLRDRGYEQYF,TGCGCCAGCAGCTTGAGAGACAGGGGCTACGAGCAGTACTTC
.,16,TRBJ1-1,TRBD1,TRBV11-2,CASSQTTGTANTEAFF,TGTGCCAGCAGCCAAACGACCGGGACAGCCAACACTGAAGCTTTCTTT
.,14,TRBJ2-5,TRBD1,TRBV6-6,CASSYLRGLGTQYF,TGTGCCAGCAGTTACTTGAGGGGGCTGGGGACCCAGTACTTC
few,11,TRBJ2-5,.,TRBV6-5,CASSYGETQYF,TGTGCCAGCAGTTACGGGGAGACCCAGTACTTC
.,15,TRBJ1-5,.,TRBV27,CASSLAGHPNQPQHF,TGTGCCAGCAGTTTAGCAGGGCATCCTAATCAGCCCCAGCATTTT
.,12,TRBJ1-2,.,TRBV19,CASSSPGSGYTF,TGTGCCAGTAGTAGCCCAGGGTCGGGCTACACCTTC
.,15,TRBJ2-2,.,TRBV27,CASSLEGVSTGELFF,TGTGCCAGCAGTTTGGAGGGAGTGAGTACCGGGGAGCTGTTTTTT
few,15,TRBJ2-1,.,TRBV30,CAWSRGVPAYNEQFF,TGTGCCTGGAGTCGGGGCGTCCCCGCCTACAATGAGCAGTTCTTC
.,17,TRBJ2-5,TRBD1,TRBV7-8,CASSFPKAGTGEETQYF,TGTGCCAGCAGCTTCCCCAAAGCGGGGACAGGGGAAGAGACCCAGTACTTC
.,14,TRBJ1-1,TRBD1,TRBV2,CASRRQGVNTEAFF,TGTGCCAGCAGAAGACAGGGGGTGAACACTGAAGCTTTCTTT
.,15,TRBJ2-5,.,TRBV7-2,CASSLDRQYQETQYF,TGTGCCAGCAGCTTAGACCGACAGTACCAAGAGACCCAGTACTTC
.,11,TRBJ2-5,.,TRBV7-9,CASSFKETQYF,TGTGCCAGCAGCTTTAAAGAGACCCAGTACTTC
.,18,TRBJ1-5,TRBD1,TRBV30,CAWSVGEGDRLLNQPQHF,TGTGCCTGGAGTGTGGGGGAAGGGGACAGGCTACTAAATCAGCCCCAGCATTTT
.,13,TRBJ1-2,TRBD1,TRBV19,CASSNSGGGGYTF,TGTGCCAGTAGTAATTCAGGGGGTGGTGGCTACACCTTC
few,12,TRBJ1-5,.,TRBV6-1,CASSDPLSAQHF,TGTGCCAGCAGTGACCCCCTTTCGGCCCAGCATTTT
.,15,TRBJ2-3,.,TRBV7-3,CASSEVGTQTDTQYF,TGTGCCAGCAGCGAGGTCGGGACACAGACAGATACGCAGTATTTT
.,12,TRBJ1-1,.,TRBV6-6,CASSYSGREAFF,TGTGCCAGCAGTTACTCAGGAAGGGAAGCTTTCTTT
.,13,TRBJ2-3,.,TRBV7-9,CASSPQRTDTQYF,TGTGCCAGCAGCCCTCAGCGTACAGATACGCAGTATTTT
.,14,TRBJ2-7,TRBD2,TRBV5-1,CASSLERDRYEQYF,TGCGCCAGCAGCCTCGAGCGGGACCGCTACGAGCAGTACTTC
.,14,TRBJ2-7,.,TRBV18,CASSPPGRAYEQYF,TGTGCCAGCTCACCCCCGGGACGTGCCTACGAGCAGTACTTC
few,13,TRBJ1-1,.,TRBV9,CASTNTRGSEAFF,TGTGCCAGCACGAATACCAGGGGCAGTGAAGCTTTCTTT
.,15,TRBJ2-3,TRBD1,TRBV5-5,CASRKQGIGTDTQYF,TGTGCCAGCAGAAAACAGGGGATCGGCACAGATACGCAGTATTTT
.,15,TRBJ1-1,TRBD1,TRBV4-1,CASSRSPDRRTEAFF,TGCGCCAGCAGCCGCTCCCCGGACAGGAGGACTGAAGCTTTCTTT
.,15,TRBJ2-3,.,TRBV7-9,CASSLGGRGTDTQYF,TGTGCCAGCAGCTTAGGGGGTCGAGGAACAGATACGCAGTATTTT
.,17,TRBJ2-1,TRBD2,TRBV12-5,CASGLVKGAGVYNEQFF,TGTGCTAGTGGTTTGGTAAAAGGGGCGGGGGTTTACAATGAGCAGTTCTTC
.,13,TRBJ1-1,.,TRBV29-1,CSVRPGVGTEAFF,TGCAGCGTGCGGCCGGGGGTGGGCACTGAAGCTTTCTTT
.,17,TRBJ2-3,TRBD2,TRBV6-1,CASSEAAGTSGTDTQYF,TGTGCCAGCAGTGAAGCTGCCGGGACTAGCGGCACAGATACGCAGTATTTT
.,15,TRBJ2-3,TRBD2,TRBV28,CASSLPLAGVDTQYF,TGTGCCAGCAGTTTACCTTTGGCGGGAGTTGATACGCAGTATTTT
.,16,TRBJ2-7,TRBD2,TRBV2,CARLPLSGSGTYEQYF,TGTGCCAGACTTCCCCTTAGCGGGAGCGGGACCTACGAGCAGTACTTC
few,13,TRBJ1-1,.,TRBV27,CASSMTAKVEAFF,TGTGCCAGCAGTATGACAGCGAAGGTTGAAGCTTTCTTT
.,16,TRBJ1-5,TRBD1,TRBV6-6,CASSPRGQGGSQPQHF,TGTGCCAGCAGTCCCCGAGGACAGGGGGGTAGTCAGCCCCAGCATTTT
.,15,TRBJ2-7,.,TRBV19,CASSTLDPPGGEQYF,TGTGCCAGTAGTACCCTCGACCCCCCAGGGGGGGAGCAGTACTTC
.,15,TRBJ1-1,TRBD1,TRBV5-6,CASSLITTGGTEAFF,TGTGCCAGCAGCCTTATTACGACAGGGGGCACTGAAGCTTTCTTT
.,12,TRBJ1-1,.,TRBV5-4,CASSTKDSEAFF,TGTGCCAGCAGCACCAAGGACAGTGAAGCTTTCTTT
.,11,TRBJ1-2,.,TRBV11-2,CASSLSRVYTF,TGTGCCAGCAGCTTATCCAGGGTCTACACCTTC
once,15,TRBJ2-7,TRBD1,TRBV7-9,CASSAPGQGIYEQYF,TGTGCCAGCAGTGCACCGGGACAGGGGATCTACGAGCAGTACTTC
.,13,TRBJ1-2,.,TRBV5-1,CASSLGSDYGYTF,TGCGCCAGCAGCCTGGGTTCGGACTATGGCTACACCTTC
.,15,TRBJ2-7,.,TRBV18,CASSPVAASSYEQYF,TGTGCCAGCTCACCGGTGGCTGCTAGCTCCTACGAGCAGTACTTC
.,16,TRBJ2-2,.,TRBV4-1,CASSQDRAGLAGELFF,TGCGCCAGCAGCCAAGATCGGGCAGGGCTGGCCGGGGAGCTGTTTTTT
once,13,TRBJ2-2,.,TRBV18,CASSPKGTGELFF,TGTGCCAGCTCACCAAAGGGGACCGGGGAGCTGTTTTTT
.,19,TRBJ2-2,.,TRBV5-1,CASSLQGGLGSVRYGELFF,TGCGCCAGCAGCTTGCAAGGAGGACTCGGAAGCGTCCGGTACGGGGAGCTGTTTTTT
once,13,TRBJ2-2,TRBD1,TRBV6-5,CASSRTGVGELFF,TGTGCCAGCAGCAGGACAGGGGTCGGGGAGCTGTTTTTT
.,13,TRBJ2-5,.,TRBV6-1,CASSEGPTETQYF,TGTGCCAGCAGTGAGGGCCCCACAGAGACCCAGTACTTC
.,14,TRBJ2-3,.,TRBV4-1,CASSKGELADTQYF,TGCGCCAGCAGTAAGGGGGAATTGGCAGATACGCAGTATTTT
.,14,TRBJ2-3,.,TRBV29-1,CSGFAAATTDTQYF,TGCAGCGGATTCGCGGCAGCCACCACAGATACGCAGTATTTT
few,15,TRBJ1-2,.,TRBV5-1,CASSLEPGGTYGYTF,TGCGCCAGCAGCTTGGAGCCGGGAGGTACCTATGGCTACACCTTC
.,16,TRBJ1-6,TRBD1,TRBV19,CASRTPGQGYNSPLHF,TGTGCCAGTCGTACACCCGGACAGGGCTATAATTCACCCCTCCACTTT
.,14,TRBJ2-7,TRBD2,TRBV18,CASSRTSVPYEQYF,TGTGCCAGCTCCCGGACTAGCGTCCCCTACGAGCAGTACTTC
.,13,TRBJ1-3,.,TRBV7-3,CASSRVSGNTIYF,TGTGCCAGCAGCCGGGTCAGTGGAAACACCATATATTTT
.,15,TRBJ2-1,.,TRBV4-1,CASSQSQAIYNEQFF,TGCGCCAGCAGCCAAAGCCAGGCTATCTACAATGAGCAGTTCTTC